This T cell receptor (beta chain) was observed in a study of blood T cell repertoires in COVID-19. CDR3 length equals 18 residues. The germline gives CDR1 SGHAT, CDR2 FQNNGV. Trimming removed 5 bases from V and 3 bases from J; junction bases left unmatched: 8. Method: immunoSEQ multiplex PCR; TCRdb's copy keeps in-frame clones and lacks some. The sample lists 160,000 or so clones; 70% to 90% were seen once. The material sequenced was peripheral blood. V usage is TRBV11-2 and J usage is TRBJ2-3; 16 nucleotides agree with TRBD2. This clonotype was obtained from a woman aged 70-85 years with acute or convalescent COVID-19. The CDR3 is CASSLGLAGGRGTDTQYF. The DNA of the CDR3 is TGTGCCAGCAGCCTGGGACTAGCGGGGGGGAGAGGTACAGATACGCAGTATTTT.